This TCR beta chain is from a study of graft-versus-host responses after intestinal transplantation. The overall study: Anti-thymocyte globulin served as induction for all recipients, who then took tacrolimus and steroids for about three years.

The trim removed 3 bases at V and 4 bases at J, leaving 7 bases unmatched. Germline CDR1 is MGHRA and CDR2 is YSYEKL. CDR3 length: 16 amino acids. Study findings and constraints: Early after transplant, HvG clones declined as circulating GvH clones peaked. Where graft-donor T cell macrochimerism was present, patients had high graft-versus-host to host-versus-graft clonal ratios in allografts. GvH clones occurred in recipient marrow; some first appeared in ileum or blood.

Here immunoSEQ multiplex PCR was the method, and the copy in TCRdb shows in-frame clones only, minus some. Here the sample spans about 47,000 clones, approximately 94% being singletons. Of note for this clone: Its specificity is not known.

The genes are TRBV4-1 and TRBJ2-3; TRBD1 matches at 10 bases. The receptor comes from a human patient who received an intestinal transplant, so some T cells may come from the graft donor. The sample consisted of PBMCs, taken more than 310 days after intestinal transplant. CDR3 sequence: CASSHLPGQGPDTQYF. CDR3 DNA: TGCGCCAGCAGCCACCTCCCGGGACAGGGGCCAGATACGCAGTATTTT.